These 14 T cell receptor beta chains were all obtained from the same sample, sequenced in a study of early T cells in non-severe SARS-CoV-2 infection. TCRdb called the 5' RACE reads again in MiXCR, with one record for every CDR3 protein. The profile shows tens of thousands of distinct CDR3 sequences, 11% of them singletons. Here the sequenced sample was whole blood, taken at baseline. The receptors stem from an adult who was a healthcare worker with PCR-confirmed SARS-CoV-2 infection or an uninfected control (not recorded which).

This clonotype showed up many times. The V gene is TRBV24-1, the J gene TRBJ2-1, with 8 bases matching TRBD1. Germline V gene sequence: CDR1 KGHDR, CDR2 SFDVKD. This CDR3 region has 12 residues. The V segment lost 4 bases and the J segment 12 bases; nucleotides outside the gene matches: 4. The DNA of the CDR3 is TGTGCCACCAGTGAGGGGACAGGAGGGCAGTTCTTC. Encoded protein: CATSEGTGGQFF.

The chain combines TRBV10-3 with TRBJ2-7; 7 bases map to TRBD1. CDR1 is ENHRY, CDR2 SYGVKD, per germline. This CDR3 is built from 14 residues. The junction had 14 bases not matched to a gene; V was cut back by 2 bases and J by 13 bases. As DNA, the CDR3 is TGTGCCATCAGTGAGCGCGAGACAGGGACCGCGGTATACTTC. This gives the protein CAISERETGTAVYF.

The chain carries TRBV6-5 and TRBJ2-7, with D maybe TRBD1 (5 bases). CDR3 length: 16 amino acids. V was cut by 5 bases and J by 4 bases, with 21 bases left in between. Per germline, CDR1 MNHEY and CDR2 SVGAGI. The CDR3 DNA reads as TGTGCCAGCAGTACACCTTCTCCGCAGACAGAGTACGAGCAGTACTTC. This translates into CASSTPSPQTEYEQYF.

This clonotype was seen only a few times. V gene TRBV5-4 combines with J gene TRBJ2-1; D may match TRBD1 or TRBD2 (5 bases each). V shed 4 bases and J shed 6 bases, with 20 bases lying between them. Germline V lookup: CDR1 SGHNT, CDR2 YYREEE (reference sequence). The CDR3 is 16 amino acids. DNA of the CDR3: TGTGCCAGCAGCCCCATAGATGACAAGAGGGGCAATGAGCAGTTCTTC. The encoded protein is CASSPIDDKRGNEQFF.

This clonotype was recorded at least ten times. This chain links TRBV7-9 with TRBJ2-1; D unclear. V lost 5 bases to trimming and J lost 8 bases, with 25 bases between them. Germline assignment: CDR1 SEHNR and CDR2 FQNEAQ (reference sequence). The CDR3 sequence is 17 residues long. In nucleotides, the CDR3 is TGTGCCAGCAGCCGATGGCGGCCACACCAGAGAAGGGATGAGCAGTTCTTC. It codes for CASSRWRPHQRRDEQFF. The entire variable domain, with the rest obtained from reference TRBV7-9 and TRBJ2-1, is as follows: DTGVSQNPRHKITKRGQNVTFRCDPISEHNRLYWYRQTLGQGPEFLTYFQNEAQLEKSRLLSDRFSAERPKGSFSTLEIQRTEQGDSAMYLCASSRWRPHQRRDEQFFGPGTRLTVL.

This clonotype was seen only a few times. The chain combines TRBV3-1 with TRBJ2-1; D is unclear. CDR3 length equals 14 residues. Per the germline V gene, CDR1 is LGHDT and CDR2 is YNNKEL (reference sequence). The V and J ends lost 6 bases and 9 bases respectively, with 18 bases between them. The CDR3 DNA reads TGTGCCAGCAGACGTAATGTTGCCGGCGGTGAGCAGTTCTTC. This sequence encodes CASRRNVAGGEQFF.

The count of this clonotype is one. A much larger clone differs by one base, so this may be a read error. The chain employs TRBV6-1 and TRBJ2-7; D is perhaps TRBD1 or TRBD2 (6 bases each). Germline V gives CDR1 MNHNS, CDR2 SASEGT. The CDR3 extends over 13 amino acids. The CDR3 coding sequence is TGTGCCATCTCCAGGGGAGCGGGTTACGGGCAGTACTTC. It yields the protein CAISRGAGYGQYF.

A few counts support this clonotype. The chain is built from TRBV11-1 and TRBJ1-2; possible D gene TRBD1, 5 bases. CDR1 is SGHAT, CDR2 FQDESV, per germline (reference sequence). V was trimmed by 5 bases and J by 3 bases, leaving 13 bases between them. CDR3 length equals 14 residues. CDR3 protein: CASSPDTHDYGYTF. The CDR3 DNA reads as TGTGCCAGCAGCCCGGACACCCATGACTATGGCTACACCTTC.

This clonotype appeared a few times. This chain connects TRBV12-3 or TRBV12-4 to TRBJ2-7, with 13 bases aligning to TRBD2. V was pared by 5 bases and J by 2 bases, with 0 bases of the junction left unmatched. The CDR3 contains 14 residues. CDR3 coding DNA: TGTGCCAGCAGTACTAGCGGGAGGGCCTACGAGCAGTACTTC. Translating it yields CASSTSGRAYEQYF.

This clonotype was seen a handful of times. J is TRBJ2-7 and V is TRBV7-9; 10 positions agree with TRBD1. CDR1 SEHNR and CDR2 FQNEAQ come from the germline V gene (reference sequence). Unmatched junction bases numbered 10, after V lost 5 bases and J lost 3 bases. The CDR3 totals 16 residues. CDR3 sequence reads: CASSLTTGTGVYEQYF. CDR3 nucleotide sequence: TGTGCCAGCAGCCTTACAACCGGGACAGGGGTCTACGAGCAGTACTTC.

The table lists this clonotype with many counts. The CDR3 is CASSPIGDRGDTEAFF. The CDR3 DNA reads as TGTGCCAGCAGCCCTATCGGGGACAGGGGGGACACTGAAGCTTTCTTT. The V gene is TRBV9, the J gene TRBJ1-1; 11 bases line up with TRBD1. Germline V gene sequence: CDR1 SGDLS, CDR2 YYNGEE. The CDR3 length is 16 residues. Germline trimming cut 4 bases from V and 3 bases from J; bases unmatched to any gene: 8.

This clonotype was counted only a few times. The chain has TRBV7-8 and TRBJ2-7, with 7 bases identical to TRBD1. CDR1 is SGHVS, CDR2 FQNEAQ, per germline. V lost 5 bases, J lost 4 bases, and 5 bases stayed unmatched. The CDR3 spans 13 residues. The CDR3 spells CASSLIQGYEQYF. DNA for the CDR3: TGTGCCAGCAGCCTTATACAGGGGTACGAGCAGTACTTC.

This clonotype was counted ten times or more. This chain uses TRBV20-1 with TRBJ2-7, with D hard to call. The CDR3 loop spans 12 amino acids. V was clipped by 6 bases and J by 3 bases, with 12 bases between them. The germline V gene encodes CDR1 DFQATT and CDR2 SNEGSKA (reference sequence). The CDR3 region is CSAASGVYEQYF. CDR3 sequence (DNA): TGCAGTGCAGCATCTGGAGTCTACGAGCAGTACTTC.

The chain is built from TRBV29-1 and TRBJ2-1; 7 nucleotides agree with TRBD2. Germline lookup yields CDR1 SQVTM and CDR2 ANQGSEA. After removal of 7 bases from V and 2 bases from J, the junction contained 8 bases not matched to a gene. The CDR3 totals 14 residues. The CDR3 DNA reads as TGCAGCGCGGAACTAGCGAACCCCTACAATGAGCAGTTCTTC. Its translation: CSAELANPYNEQFF.